This record concerns one T cell receptor beta chain sequence. The sample holds many counts of this clonotype. Its antigen has not been determined. Per-base quality was not reported, and no clone a single base away is much larger than it. Amplification of TCR beta CDR3 regions was carried out from RNA transcripts. The first round of RT-PCR for the TCR CDR3 was performed with the HTBI primer set and the Qiagen OneStep RT-PCR kit. A second multiplex PCR round built the libraries, followed by size selection and purification. Paired-end sequencing of the libraries was performed with 100 bp reads on an Illumina HiSeq2000. Under the source paper's analysis protocol: SOAPnuke was used to process the raw data, throwing out any read that contained adapters or uncalled bases, had a mean Phred below 15, or lacked an exact constant-primer or identifier match. High-quality paired reads were merged with COPE v1.2.5, and unique nucleotide sequences were defined as clonotypes. Clonotypes were aligned to IMGT TRBV, TRBD and TRBJ reference segments using MiTCR v1.1. Analysis was restricted to V-J combinations with a frequency above 0.0001, which covered about 99% of repertoires. A TCS score was defined as the ratio of F50 (clonal expansion) to E x V (chaos), with BLOSUM62-based TCRdist applied between CDR3 peptides within each V-J. Welch's t-statistics and random forest reduced 500 to 650 V-J features to 10 to 15, which were used in a naive Bayes classifier (R e1071). TCRdb applied fastp at Q25 and MiXCR to the public reads, then kept only in-frame beta chains. Each CDR3 protein appears once, grouped with its most common genes and DNA. TCRdb assigned the V and J calls; the authors' analysis was not used. In all, the sample holds around 370,000 distinct CDR3 sequences, and less than 20% of those were seen once. The ten biggest clones cover less than 45% of the sample.

The sample belongs to a study of T cells in Graves' hyperthyroidism and ophthalmopathy (dated by TCRdb to about 2019). For context, the study as a whole: Peripheral blood was collected at initial diagnosis, before any treatment. TCR V-J signatures able to tell the groups apart were searched for in a discovery cohort of 100 patients, of whom over 40 had Graves' ophthalmopathy and more than 55 had stable Graves' hyperthyroidism. Prospective prediction of ophthalmopathy was tested in an independent validation cohort of 18 hyperthyroidism patients and around 16 patients who later progressed to ophthalmopathy. For training and testing, the approximately 92 patients in the discovery cohort were randomly divided in a 7:3 ratio. In addition, the study compared T-cell repertoires in thyroid tissue and in blood from several Graves' hyperthyroidism patients. After sampling, hyperthyroidism patients received methimazole starting at 30 mg daily, and ophthalmopathy patients received high-dose intravenous methylprednisolone. The paper reports TCR Vbeta CDR3 sequencing of approximately 140 peripheral blood samples: 43 ophthalmopathy, roughly 80 hyperthyroidism and around 17 progressor patients. Paper-wide results and their limitations: A model built on a 13 V-J signature distinguished ophthalmopathy from stable hyperthyroidism, reaching 85% to 90% sensitivity and about 81% specificity in cross-validation and 80%/75% in testing. Blood samples also contained most of the expanded thyroid clonotypes (frequency above 0.001), which suggests that blood repertoires may reflect thyroid immune responses. In validation, the model predicted progression to ophthalmopathy a median of around six months before onset, with approximately 70% sensitivity and about 72% specificity. No statistical method was used to fix the sample size in advance, and group allocation was not hidden from the investigators.

Moderately to severely active disease, a Clinical Activity Score of at least 3, a NOSPECS grade of at least 4, and a duration under 3 months were present in ophthalmopathy patients. Exclusion was applied to patients with uncontrolled infections, other autoimmune diseases, pregnancy or lactation. Diagnoses relied on clinical symptoms, serum thyroxine and TRAb, thyroid ultrasound and orbital computed tomography. PBMCs were separated from about 10 ml of fresh peripheral blood using Ficoll-Paque density gradient centrifugation. Total RNA was extracted with Trizol reagent, and quality was checked on an Agilent 2100 Bioanalyzer. From the germline V gene, CDR1 is SGHAT and CDR2 is FQNNGV. V and J are truncated by 2 bases and 2 bases respectively, leaving an intervening sequence of 7 bases. Reading from cysteine to phenylalanine, the CDR3 counts 15 amino acids. Left in the record is the CDR3 DNA by itself, 45 bases read in frame from the first base.

The sequence is built from TRBV11-2 and TRBJ2-6, with the D gene call left open. The receptor comes from a man in his late teens or twenties with Graves' ophthalmopathy. Source material: blood. The CDR3 region: CASSLQGTGANVLTF. The DNA sequence is TGTGCCAGCAGCTTACAAGGAACTGGGGCCAACGTCCTGACTTTC.